The present T cell receptor (beta chain) was sequenced within a study of CD8 T cells in Susac syndrome. Random-hexamer reverse transcription was applied to roughly 0.5 to 1 ug RNA. Multiplex PCR with immunoSEQ amplified the TCR beta CDR3 across 54 Vbeta and 13 Jbeta. TCRdb redid the calling of the immunoSEQ multiplex PCR reads with MiXCR, one entry per CDR3 protein. The sample carries around 200,000 distinct CDR3 sequences, 90% to 95% recorded once. Germline loops: CDR1 DFQATT, CDR2 SNEGSKA (reference sequence). With 6 bases clipped from V and 4 bases from J, the junction kept 8 bases outside the gene matches. This CDR3 is 13 amino acids long. CD8+ and CD4+ T cells taken from blood had their TCR beta sequenced. Matching for age and sex applied to the controls, who were healthy donors. TEMRA cells were FACS-enriched and CD8+ and CD4+ T cells negatively isolated.

The receptor comes from a human donor in good health. The sequenced sample consisted of CD4+ T cells from PBMCs. The chain carries TRBV20-1 and TRBJ2-5, with TRBD2 matching 7 bases. CDR3: CSADGLGSETQYF. The CDR3 bases are TGCAGTGCCGATGGACTAGGATCAGAGACCCAGTACTTC.